The 28 T cell receptor beta chains presented below share a single source sample, sequenced in a study of tumor-infiltrating lymphocytes in oesophageal squamous cell carcinoma. A single record per CDR3 protein comes from TCRdb applying MiXCR to the PCR reads. The repertoire holds 20,000 or so distinct CDR3 sequences, about 35% seen once, with about 20% in the top ten. Sequenced: esophageal tumor tissue. All receptors come from a female donor with esophageal squamous cell carcinoma.

This clonotype is medium-sized. V gene TRBV12-3 or TRBV12-4 combines with J gene TRBJ2-3; D call uncertain. The CDR3 extends over 14 amino acids. Trimming took off 3 bases at V and 1 base at J, with 8 bases between the two ends. CDR3 nucleotides: TGTGCCAGCAGTTTGTTGCTTCGCACAGATACGCAGTATTTT. Translating it yields CASSLLLRTDTQYF.

This clonotype was found a few times. CDR3 coding DNA: TGTGCCACAACACTGGCCAGCTCCTACAATGAGCAGTTCTTC. Residues: CATTLASSYNEQFF. The chain joins TRBV6-6 to TRBJ2-5, with unresolved D. TRBJ2-1 explains the end of the DNA better; the J call may be wrong. This CDR3 is built from 14 residues. Germline lookup yields CDR1 MNHNY and CDR2 SVGAGI (reference sequence).

This clonotype turned up a few times. The chain uses TRBV11-2 and TRBJ2-5; D is possibly TRBD2 (7 bases). The CDR3 has 15 amino acids. Germline V gene lookup returns CDR1 SGHAT and CDR2 FQNNGV. V lost 3 bases and J 11 bases, leaving 22 bases between the germline ends. In DNA, the CDR3 is TGTGCCAGCAGCTTTTACGGGGGGCATACTAATGAGCAGTACTTC. Amino acids: CASSFYGGHTNEQYF.

As to this clonotype: Its ends do not fully match the called genes, so a read error is possible. The chain combines TRBV7-6 with TRBJ2-7, with D perhaps matching TRBD2 (6 bases). This CDR3 spans 13 amino acids. The germline CDR1 and CDR2 sequences are SGHVS and FNYEAQ. This CDR3 is CASSLTGTGEQYF. CDR3 sequence (DNA): TGTGCTAGCAGCCTCACCGGGACTGGGGAGCAGTACTTC.

With respect to this clonotype: The missing conserved phenylalanine or tryptophan at the end of this CDR3 makes a read error likely. The limits of the CDR3 on the DNA are not certain, so only TCRdb's listed CDR3 is given. This sequence joins TRBV6-1 and TRBJ2-7; the D call in the table, TRBD1, was not verified against the DNA. From germline, CDR1 is MNHNS and CDR2 SASEGT. The CDR3 totals 18 residues, both ends included. The chain's CDR3 is CASSRPGQGNIAGYTFGS.

Only a few counts were recorded for this clonotype. The gene calls are TRBV7-8 and TRBJ2-5; D is undetermined. The J call is doubtful: the DNA matches TRBJ2-3 better. CDR1 SGHVS and CDR2 FQNEAQ come from the germline V gene. This CDR3 comprises 11 residues. The CDR3 region has the DNA TGTGCCAGCAGCTTTTTAGAGACCCAGTATTTT. It translates to CASSFLETQYF.

The chain carries TRBV7-3 and TRBJ1-2; TRBD1 matches at 9 bases. CDR3 size: 15 residues. Per germline, CDR1 SGHTA and CDR2 FQGTGA. Trimming took 4 bases from V and 6 from J; bases not matched to a gene: 9. The CDR3 reads CASSSTGTGYNGYTF. CDR3 DNA sequence: TGTGCCAGCAGCTCGACCGGGACAGGGTACAATGGCTACACCTTC. Full variable domain (outside the CDR3, taken from reference TRBV7-3 and TRBJ1-2): GAGVSQTPSNKVTEKGKYVELRCDPISGHTALYWYRQSLGQGPEFLIYFQGTGAADDSGLPNDRFFAVRPEGSVSTLKIQRTERGDSAVYLCASSSTGTGYNGYTFGSGTRLTVV.

This clonotype was seen ten or more times. The J gene is TRBJ2-3, the V gene TRBV6-6, with 9 bases lining up with TRBD1. The J call is in doubt because the DNA end fits TRBJ2-1 better. CDR3 length equals 13 residues. Germline V CDR1 and CDR2: MNHNY, SVGAGI (reference sequence). The CDR3 coding sequence is TGTGCCAGCAGTTACTCCGGACAGGGGCTTCAGTTCTTC. It codes for CASSYSGQGLQFF.

Ten or more counts support this clonotype. The chain is built from TRBV2 and TRBJ1-5, with D possibly matching TRBD1 (6 bases). The CDR3 consists of 15 residues. Germline V gene lookup returns CDR1 SNHLY and CDR2 FYNNEI. Trimming took 5 bases from V and 0 from J, leaving 11 bases between them. The CDR3 DNA reads as TGTGCCAGCAGTTCAGGGGAGAATAGCAATCAGCCCCAGCATTTT. This encodes CASSSGENSNQPQHF.

This clonotype was counted a few times. The chain joins TRBV12-3 or TRBV12-4 to TRBJ2-1, with 10 positions matching TRBD2. The V segment lost 2 bases and the J segment 8 bases; nucleotides outside the gene matches: 6. The CDR3 extends over 15 amino acids. The CDR3 loop is CASSLQAGGPYEQFF. CDR3 sequence (DNA): TGTGCCAGCAGTTTACAAGCGGGAGGGCCGTATGAGCAGTTCTTC.

This clonotype was recorded many times. The V gene is TRBV24-1, the J gene TRBJ2-5, with TRBD1 as a possible D gene (5 bases). Germline V gene data show CDR1 as KGHDR and CDR2 as SFDVKD. The CDR3 is 15 residues long. V was pared by 1 base and J by 2 bases, with 10 bases between. CDR3 residues: CATSDFAGLQETQYF. The CDR3 bases are TGTGCCACCAGTGATTTCGCAGGGTTACAAGAGACCCAGTACTTC.

This clonotype came up many times. This sequence joins TRBV10-3 and TRBJ2-5; 10 bases fit TRBD2. The ends lost 2 bases at V and 11 bases at J; junction bases unmatched: 17. Germline CDR1 ENHRY, CDR2 SYGVKD. CDR3 length equals 17 residues. The CDR3, as DNA: TGTGCCATCAGTGAGCGGGCCACCGGGACTAGCGTGAGGGAGCAGTACTTC. Its translation is CAISERATGTSVREQYF.

This clonotype was seen many times. The chain links TRBV11-2 to TRBJ2-7, with 8 positions matching TRBD1. J lost 5 bases, V lost 1 base, and 10 bases had no gene match. The CDR3 length is 16 residues. CDR1 and CDR2 from the germline V gene are SGHAT and FQNNGV. The CDR3 coding sequence is TGTGCCAGCAGCTTAGGTCGACAGGGGAGGTATGACGAGCAGTACTTC. Encoded protein: CASSLGRQGRYDEQYF.

About this clonotype: With a much larger clone just one base away, this may be a read error. J is TRBJ2-1 and V is TRBV28; the match to TRBD1 covers 9 bases. There are 15 residues in the CDR3. Germline lookup yields CDR1 MDHEN and CDR2 SYDVKM. V gave up 5 bases and J gave up 10 bases; unmatched junction bases: 12. As DNA, the CDR3 is TGTGCCAGCAGTGGTGGACAGGGGTTCACCTACGAGCAGTTCTTC. It translates to CASSGGQGFTYEQFF.

This clonotype came up many times. Mismatch with germline at one junction end may stem from a read error. This chain uses TRBV12-3 or TRBV12-4 with TRBJ2-1, with 16 bases aligning to TRBD2. The CDR3 consists of 15 residues. The CDR3 protein is CASSLAGTSGRGRHF. The CDR3 DNA reads TGTGCCAGCAGTTTAGCCGGGACTAGCGGGAGGGGGCGGCACTTC.

This clonotype was seen ten or more times. Written as DNA, the CDR3 is TGTGCCAGCAGCCAACTAGCGGGGATCTACGAGCAGTACTTC. Residues: CASSQLAGIYEQYF. This chain joins TRBV6-2 or TRBV6-3 and TRBJ2-7, with TRBD2 matching 10 bases. CDR1 and CDR2 from the germline V gene are MNHEY and SVGEGT. The CDR3 contains 14 residues. V shed 6 bases, J shed 3 bases, and the junction held 5 bases outside the gene matches.

As to this clonotype: As the CDR3 is not closed by the conserved phenylalanine or tryptophan, this likely results from a read error. The limits of the CDR3 on the DNA are not certain, so only TCRdb's listed CDR3 is given. V usage is TRBV7-8 and J usage is TRBJ2-3. The length of the CDR3 is 13 amino acids, counting both ends. Germline lookup yields CDR1 SGHVS and CDR2 FQNEAQ. CDR3 protein: CASSFKYEQYFGN.

The sample holds one count of this clonotype. The J gene is TRBJ2-5, the V gene TRBV12-3 or TRBV12-4; weak D call: TRBD1 (6 bases). Trimming stripped 7 bases from V and 7 bases from J, with 19 bases between. This CDR3 contains 14 residues. The CDR3: CASTFEGGWGTQYF. CDR3 in DNA: TGTGCCAGCACCTTTGAAGGGGGTTGGGGGACCCAGTACTTC.

This clonotype is deemed medium-sized. The chain has TRBV7-9 and TRBJ2-5; D is possibly TRBD1 (6 bases). V was trimmed by 2 bases and J by 4 bases, leaving 11 bases between them. CDR1 is SEHNR and CDR2 is FQNEAQ in the germline V gene (reference sequence). The CDR3 has 14 residues. In nucleotides, the CDR3 is TGTGCCAGCAGCTTAACCAGGGGCGGAGAGACCCAGTACTTC. Its translation is CASSLTRGGETQYF.

This clonotype came up many times. CDR3: CASRRQGSNTEAFF. For the CDR3, the DNA is TGTGCCAGCAGACGACAGGGTTCGAACACTGAAGCTTTCTTT. The V call is TRBV6-1, the J call TRBJ1-1; 7 positions agree with TRBD1. Germline V gives CDR1 MNHNS, CDR2 SASEGT. The trim removed 6 bases at V and 1 base at J, leaving 5 bases unmatched. The CDR3 covers 14 residues.

This clonotype was observed at least ten times. The gene calls are TRBV27 and TRBJ2-1, with 15 bases lining up with TRBD2. CDR1 is MNHEY, CDR2 SMNVEV, per germline (reference sequence). The CDR3 extends over 15 amino acids. The junction had 5 bases not matched to a gene; V was cut back by 7 bases and J by 7 bases. The CDR3 loop is CASKGLAGGGNEQFF. In DNA, the CDR3 is TGTGCCAGCAAGGGACTAGCGGGAGGTGGAAATGAGCAGTTCTTC.

This clonotype was recorded at least ten times. The rearrangement links TRBV5-6 to TRBJ2-7; D ambiguous. Germline lookup yields CDR1 SGHDT and CDR2 YYEEEE. This CDR3 has 15 residues. Trimming removed 0 bases from V and 5 bases from J, with 15 bases in between. The CDR3 reads CASSLGSTVWDEQYF. The CDR3 DNA is TGTGCCAGCAGCTTGGGGTCCACCGTTTGGGACGAGCAGTACTTC.

This clonotype was detected once. The rearrangement uses TRBV15 and TRBJ2-6; no reliable D call. Trimming took off 8 bases at V and 1 base at J, with 12 bases between the two ends. Germline V CDR1 and CDR2: LNHNV, YYDKDF (reference sequence). The CDR3 is 15 amino acids. The CDR3 DNA reads as TGTGCCACCGCTTCATGGGCTTCTGGGGCCAACGTCCTGACTTTC. Residues: CATASWASGANVLTF.

The chain joins TRBV27 to TRBJ1-6; 8 bases are shared with TRBD1. The CDR3 covers 13 residues. The germline V gene has CDR1 MNHEY and CDR2 SMNVEV (reference sequence). The trim removed 3 bases at V and 10 bases at J, leaving 2 bases unmatched. Written as DNA, the CDR3 is TGTGCCAGCAGTTTGTACAGGGGGTCACCCCTCCACTTT. Protein product: CASSLYRGSPLHF.

The chain uses TRBV4-3 and TRBJ1-5; perhaps TRBD1 as D (5 bases). The length of the CDR3 is 15 residues. V lost 1 base and J lost 2, with 9 bases in between. CDR1 is LGHNA and CDR2 is YSLEER in the germline V gene. The CDR3 loop is CASSQGQWGNQPQHF. The CDR3 DNA sequence: TGCGCCAGCAGCCAAGGACAGTGGGGCAATCAGCCCCAGCATTTT.

A note on this clonotype: An end of the junction differs from the germline gene, which may be a read error. The V and J genes are TRBV7-2 and TRBJ1-1, with no clear D. Germline CDR1 is SGHTA and CDR2 is FQGNSA. The CDR3 loop spans 11 amino acids. CDR3 loop: CASSITTEALF. Here the CDR3 DNA reads TGTGCCAGCAGCATAACCACTGAAGCTTTGTTT.

This clonotype was detected only once. The chain carries TRBV6-2 or TRBV6-3 and TRBJ2-5; D uncertain. The CDR3 extends over 14 amino acids. The germline CDR1 and CDR2 sequences are MNHEY and SVGEGT. V was clipped by 4 bases and J by 0 bases, with 9 bases between them. CDR3 sequence: CASSFDTYQETQYF. CDR3 DNA: TGTGCCAGCAGTTTTGACACGTACCAAGAGACCCAGTACTTC.

On this clonotype itself: A junction boundary mismatches the germline segment, possibly from a read error. V and J are TRBV5-4 and TRBJ2-5; TRBD2 matches at 8 bases. The CDR3 consists of 13 residues. Germline-derived CDR1 and CDR2 are SGHNT and YYREEE (reference sequence). For the CDR3, the DNA is TGTGCCAGCAGCTTAACTAGCGGCTCAAAAAAGAACTTC. Its protein product is CASSLTSGSKKNF.